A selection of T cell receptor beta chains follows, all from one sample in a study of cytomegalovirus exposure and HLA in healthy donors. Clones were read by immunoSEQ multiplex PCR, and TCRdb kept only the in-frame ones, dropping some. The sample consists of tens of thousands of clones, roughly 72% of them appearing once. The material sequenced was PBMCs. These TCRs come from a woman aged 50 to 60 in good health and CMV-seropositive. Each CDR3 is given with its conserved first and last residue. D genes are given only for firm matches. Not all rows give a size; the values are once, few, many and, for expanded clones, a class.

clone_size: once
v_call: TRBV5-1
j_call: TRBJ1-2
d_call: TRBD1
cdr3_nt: TGCGCCAGCAGCGTCACAGGGGGCGCGGGCTACACCTTC
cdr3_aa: CASSVTGGAGYTF

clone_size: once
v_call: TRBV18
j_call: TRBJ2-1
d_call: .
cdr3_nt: TGTGCCAGCTCCCAAGCCATTTTCCTTTACAATGAGCAGTTCTTC
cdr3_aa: CASSQAIFLYNEQFF

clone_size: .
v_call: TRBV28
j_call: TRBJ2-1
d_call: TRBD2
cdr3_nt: TGTGCCAGCAGTCCCCGGGTAGCGGGACTATCTGAGCAGTTCTTC
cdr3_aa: CASSPRVAGLSEQFF

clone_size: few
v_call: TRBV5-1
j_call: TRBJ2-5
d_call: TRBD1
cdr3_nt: TGCGCCAGCAGCTTGGGGGACAGGGCCCAGTACTTC
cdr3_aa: CASSLGDRAQYF

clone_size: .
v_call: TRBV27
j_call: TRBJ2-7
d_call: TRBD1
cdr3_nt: TGTGCCAGCAGTACCCGGACAGGGTGGGAGCAGTACTTC
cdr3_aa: CASSTRTGWEQYF

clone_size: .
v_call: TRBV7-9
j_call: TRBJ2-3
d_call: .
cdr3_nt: TGTGCCAGCAGCTTAGTATCAGGGTTAGCAGATACGCAGTATTTT
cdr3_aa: CASSLVSGLADTQYF

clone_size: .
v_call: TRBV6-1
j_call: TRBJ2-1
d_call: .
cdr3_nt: TGTGCCAGCGGACTCCGGGGAGTCAATGAGCAGTTCTTC
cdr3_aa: CASGLRGVNEQFF

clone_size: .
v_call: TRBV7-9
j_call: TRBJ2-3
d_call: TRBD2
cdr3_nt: TGTGCCAGCAGCTTTGAGCGGGGGGCCACAGATACGCAGTATTTT
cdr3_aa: CASSFERGATDTQYF

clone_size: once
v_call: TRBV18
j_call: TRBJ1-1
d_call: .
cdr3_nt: TGTGCCAGCTCACCACGTTCGGGTGGCACTGAAGCTTTCTTT
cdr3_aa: CASSPRSGGTEAFF

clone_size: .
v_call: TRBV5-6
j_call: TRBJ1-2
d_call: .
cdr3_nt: TGTGCCAGCAGCTTGGAGGGCGGGGGCCGCTATGGCTACACCTTC
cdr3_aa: CASSLEGGGRYGYTF

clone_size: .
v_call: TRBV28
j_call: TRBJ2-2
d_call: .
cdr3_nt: TGTGCCAGCAGTCAGACACCGAACACCGGGGAGCTGTTTTTT
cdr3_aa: CASSQTPNTGELFF

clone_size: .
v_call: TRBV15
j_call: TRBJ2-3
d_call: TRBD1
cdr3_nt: TGTGCCACCAGCGGCGACTTTGACAGGGCAGCAGATACGCAGTATTTT
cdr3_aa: CATSGDFDRAADTQYF

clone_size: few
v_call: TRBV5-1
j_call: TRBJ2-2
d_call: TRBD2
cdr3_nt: TGCGCCAGCAGCTTGGTTGCGGGGGGCCGCGGTTCTGTCTCCGGGGAGCTGTTTTTT
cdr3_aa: CASSLVAGGRGSVSGELFF

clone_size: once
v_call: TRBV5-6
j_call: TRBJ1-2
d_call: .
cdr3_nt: TGTGCCAGCAGCTTGGTCAGTAACTATGGCTACACCTTC
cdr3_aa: CASSLVSNYGYTF

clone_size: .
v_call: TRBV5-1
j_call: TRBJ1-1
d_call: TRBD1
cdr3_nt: TGCGCCAGCAGCCAGGAGACCTACAGGGGGAGGCCAGATTTGAACACTGAAGCTTTCTTT
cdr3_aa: CASSQETYRGRPDLNTEAFF

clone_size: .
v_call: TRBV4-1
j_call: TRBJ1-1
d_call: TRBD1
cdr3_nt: TGCGCCAGCAGCGATTCCGACAGGGTGAACACTGAAGCTTTCTTT
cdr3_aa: CASSDSDRVNTEAFF

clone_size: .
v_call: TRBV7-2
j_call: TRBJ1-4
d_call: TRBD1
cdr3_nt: TGTGCCAGCAGCTTGCGACAGGGTGGGGATGAAAAACTGTTTTTT
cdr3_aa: CASSLRQGGDEKLFF

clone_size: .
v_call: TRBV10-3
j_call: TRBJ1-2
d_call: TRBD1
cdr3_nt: TGTGCCATCAGTGAGCCCCCAGGGACAGGCTATGGCTACACCTTC
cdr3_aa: CAISEPPGTGYGYTF

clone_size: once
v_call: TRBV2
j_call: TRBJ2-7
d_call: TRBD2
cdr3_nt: TGTGCCAGCAGTGGACCGGGACTAGCGAGGAACGAGCAGTACTTC
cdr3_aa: CASSGPGLARNEQYF

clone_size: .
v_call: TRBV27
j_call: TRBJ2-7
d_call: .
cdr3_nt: TGTGCCAGCAGTTTCGACAGATACGGCTACGAGCAGTACTTC
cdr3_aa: CASSFDRYGYEQYF

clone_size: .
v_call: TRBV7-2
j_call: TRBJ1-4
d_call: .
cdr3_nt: TGTGCCAGCAGCTTAGAAGGGGCGCCATTAGGAAAACTGTTTTTT
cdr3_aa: CASSLEGAPLGKLFF

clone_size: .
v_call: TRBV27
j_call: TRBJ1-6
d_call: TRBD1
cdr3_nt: TGTGCCAGCAGTTTCGGGACAGGGTCTAGACCCCTCCACTTT
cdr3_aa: CASSFGTGSRPLHF

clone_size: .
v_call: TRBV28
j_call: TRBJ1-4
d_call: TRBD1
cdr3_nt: TGTGCCAGCAGTACTCAGGGGGGAAATGAAAAACTGTTTTTT
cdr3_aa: CASSTQGGNEKLFF

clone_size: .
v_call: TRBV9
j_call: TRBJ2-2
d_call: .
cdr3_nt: TGTGCCAGCAGCGTATCACATTCGAACACCGGGGAGCTGTTTTTT
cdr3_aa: CASSVSHSNTGELFF

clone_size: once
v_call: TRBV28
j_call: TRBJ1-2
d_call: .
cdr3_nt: TGTGCCAGCAGTTTATATCAGGGGCGAGGGTATGGCTACACCTTC
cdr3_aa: CASSLYQGRGYGYTF

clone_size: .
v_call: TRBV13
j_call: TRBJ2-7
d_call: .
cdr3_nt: TGTGCCAGCAGCTACCGACAGGAGAGCTCCTACGAGCAGTACTTC
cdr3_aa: CASSYRQESSYEQYF

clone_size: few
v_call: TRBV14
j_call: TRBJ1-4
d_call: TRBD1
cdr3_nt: TGTGCCAGCAGCCGAGGGGGCCGAGCGGCAGGAAAACTGTTTTTT
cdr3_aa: CASSRGGRAAGKLFF

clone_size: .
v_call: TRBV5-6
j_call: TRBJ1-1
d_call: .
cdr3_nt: TGTGCCAGCAGCTTGGGACAGTCTCTCACTGAAGCTTTCTTT
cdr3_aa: CASSLGQSLTEAFF

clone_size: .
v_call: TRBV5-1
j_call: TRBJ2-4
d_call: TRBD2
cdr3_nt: TGCGCCAGCACGGCGGGGGGGAACGCCATTCAGTACTTC
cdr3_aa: CASTAGGNAIQYF

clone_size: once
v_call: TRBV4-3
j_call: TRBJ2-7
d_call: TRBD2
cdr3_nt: TGCGCCAGCAGCCAAGGACCAAGCGGGGGGACCTACGAGCAGTACTTC
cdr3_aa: CASSQGPSGGTYEQYF

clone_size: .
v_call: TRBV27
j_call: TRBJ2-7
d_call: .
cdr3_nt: TGTGCCAGCAGTTTATATTCGGCAGGGGAGCGGTACGAGCAGTACTTC
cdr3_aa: CASSLYSAGERYEQYF

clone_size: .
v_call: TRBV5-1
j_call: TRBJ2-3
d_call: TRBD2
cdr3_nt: TGCGCCAGCAGCTTGGTACTAGCGGGAAGGAGCGATACGCAGTATTTT
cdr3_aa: CASSLVLAGRSDTQYF

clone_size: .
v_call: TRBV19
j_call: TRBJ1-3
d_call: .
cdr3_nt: TGTGCCAGTAACCCGGACAGCGCAAATGGAAACACCATATATTTT
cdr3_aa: CASNPDSANGNTIYF

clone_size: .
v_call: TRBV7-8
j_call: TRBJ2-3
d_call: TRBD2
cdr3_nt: TGTGCCAGCAGGGAAACTAGCGGGAGTTCAGCAGATACGCAGTATTTT
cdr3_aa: CASRETSGSSADTQYF

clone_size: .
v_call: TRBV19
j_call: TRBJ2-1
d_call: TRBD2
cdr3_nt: TGTGCCAGTAGTATTAACGGGGGGTCCCTCAATGAGCAGTTCTTC
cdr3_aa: CASSINGGSLNEQFF

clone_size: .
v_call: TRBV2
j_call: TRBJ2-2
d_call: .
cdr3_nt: TGTGCCAGCAGTGGACTGCCTTCGAGCACCGGGGAGCTGTTTTTT
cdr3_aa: CASSGLPSSTGELFF

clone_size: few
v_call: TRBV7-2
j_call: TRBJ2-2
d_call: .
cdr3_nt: TGTGCCAGCAGCTTTAAGGCTAGAGGTCTTGGGGAGCTGTTTTTT
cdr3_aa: CASSFKARGLGELFF

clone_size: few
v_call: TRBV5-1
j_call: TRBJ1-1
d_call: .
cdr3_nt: TGCGCCAGCAGCTTGGAGTCGACAATGAACACTGAAGCTTTCTTT
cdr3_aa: CASSLESTMNTEAFF

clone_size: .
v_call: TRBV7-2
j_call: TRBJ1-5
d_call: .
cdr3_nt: TGTGCCAGCAGCTTAGCGGGAGGGGACGGAAGCAATCAGCCCCAGCATTTT
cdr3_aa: CASSLAGGDGSNQPQHF